A single sample is the source of the 19 T cell receptor beta chains below, sequenced in a study of CD8 T cells in Susac syndrome. Reverse transcription used about 0.45 to 1 ug RNA and random hexamers. TCRdb analysed the immunoSEQ multiplex PCR reads with MiXCR anew, one entry per CDR3 protein. This table has 160,000 or so distinct CDR3 sequences, 94% appearing once. Sequenced: CD4+ T cells from PBMCs. These receptors originate from a human donor with multiple sclerosis.

V is TRBV2 and J is TRBJ1-1; D is undetermined. The CDR3 totals 12 residues. V lost 8 bases and J lost 6, with 13 bases in between. Germline V gene sequence: CDR1 SNHLY, CDR2 FYNNEI. The CDR3 coding sequence is TGTGCCAGCGGAATGACGGGTTCTGAAGCTTTCTTT. Protein: CASGMTGSEAFF.

V and J are TRBV20-1 and TRBJ1-5, with D uncertain. Per germline, CDR1 DFQATT and CDR2 SNEGSKA (reference sequence). Trimming removed 2 bases at V and 3 bases at J, with 11 bases between. This CDR3 has 14 amino acids. CDR3 nucleotide sequence: TGCAGTGCTAGAAGGGCAGCCCCCAATCAGCCCCAGCATTTT. Protein product: CSARRAAPNQPQHF.

The chain joins TRBV20-1 to TRBJ2-3; TRBD2 agrees at 9 bases. The germline V gene encodes CDR1 DFQATT and CDR2 SNEGSKA (reference sequence). This CDR3 is 16 amino acids long. V shed 1 base, J shed 0 bases, and the junction held 5 bases outside the gene matches. The CDR3 reads CSARGLAGSSTDTQYF. The DNA of the CDR3 is TGCAGTGCTAGAGGTCTAGCGGGAAGTAGCACAGATACGCAGTATTTT.

The rearrangement joins TRBV2 to TRBJ2-5; D is unresolved. Trimming stripped 4 bases from V and 7 bases from J, with 19 bases between. The CDR3 spans 15 residues. Germline V gene lookup returns CDR1 SNHLY and CDR2 FYNNEI. The CDR3 here is CASSATFSSYPTQYF. The CDR3 DNA sequence: TGTGCCAGCAGTGCGACATTCTCTTCCTATCCGACCCAGTACTTC. The complete variable domain, with remaining parts taken from reference TRBV2 and TRBJ2-5, reads EPEVTQTPSHQVTQMGQEVILRCVPISNHLYFYWYRQILGQKVEFLVSFYNNEISEKSEIFDDQFSVERPDGSNFTLKIRSTKLEDSAMYFCASSATFSSYPTQYFGPGTRLLVL.

The chain combines TRBV3-1 with TRBJ2-7; TRBD2 agrees at 11 bases. This CDR3 has 14 amino acids. CDR1 is LGHDT and CDR2 is YNNKEL in the germline V gene (reference sequence). V gave up 5 bases and J gave up 4 bases; unmatched junction bases: 4. CDR3 amino acids: CASSSGLAVYEQYF. The CDR3 DNA sequence: TGTGCCAGCAGCTCGGGACTAGCGGTTTACGAGCAGTACTTC.

V gene TRBV7-2 combines with J gene TRBJ1-2, with 7 bases identical to TRBD1. The germline V gene has CDR1 SGHTA and CDR2 FQGNSA. V dropped 4 bases and J dropped 8; count of bases not matched to a gene: 7. There are 13 residues in the CDR3. This chain's CDR3 is CASSWMTGNGYTF. The CDR3 nucleotides read TGTGCCAGCAGCTGGATGACAGGGAACGGCTACACCTTC.

The genes are TRBV3-1 and TRBJ2-2; D unclear. Per germline, CDR1 LGHDT and CDR2 YNNKEL (reference sequence). The CDR3 is 13 amino acids. The V gene lost 1 base and the J gene lost 3 bases, with 3 bases spanning the gap. As DNA, the CDR3 is TGTGCCAGCAGCCAAGTTGACACCGGGGAGCTGTTTTTT. It codes for CASSQVDTGELFF.

J is TRBJ2-7 and V is TRBV5-1; D is undetermined. Germline V gene lookup returns CDR1 SGHRS and CDR2 YFSETQ. The CDR3 length is 12 residues. Trimming cost V 4 bases and J 2 bases, with 7 bases left between them. The DNA for the CDR3 is TGCGCCAGCAGCGACGCCACCTACGAGCAGTACTTC. Translating gives CASSDATYEQYF.

The chain uses TRBV18 and TRBJ1-1, with TRBD1 matching 9 bases. From germline, CDR1 is KGHSH and CDR2 LQKENI. The trim removed 5 bases at V and 1 base at J, leaving 5 bases unmatched. This CDR3 is built from 15 residues. CDR3 protein: CASSSTGGPNTEAFF. The CDR3 DNA reads as TGTGCCAGCTCATCCACAGGGGGCCCGAACACTGAAGCTTTCTTT.

V usage is TRBV30 and J usage is TRBJ1-2; no firm D call. V was shortened by 0 bases and J by 4 bases, with 9 bases between the two germline ends. The CDR3 loop spans 13 amino acids. The germline V gene encodes CDR1 GTSNPN and CDR2 SVGIG (reference sequence). The CDR3 sequence: CAWSVNQAYGYTF. The CDR3 DNA sequence: TGTGCCTGGAGTGTAAACCAGGCCTATGGCTACACCTTC.

CDR3 in DNA: TGCGCCAGCTCCCCCGGGACTAGCGCGATCCCCGGGGAGCTGTTTTTT. It is translated as CASSPGTSAIPGELFF. The chain employs TRBV5-1 and TRBJ2-2, with TRBD2 identical over 10 bases. CDR1 and CDR2 (germline): SGHRS, YFSETQ. V was clipped by 7 bases and J by 6 bases; unmatched bases: 12. This CDR3 is 16 amino acids long.

This chain links TRBV30 with TRBJ2-1; 8 nucleotides agree with TRBD2. This CDR3 is built from 14 residues. V trimming: 3 bases; J trimming: 4 bases; junction bases outside the gene matches: 5. Germline loops: CDR1 GTSNPN, CDR2 SVGIG (reference sequence). The chain's CDR3 is CAWSSGSAYNEQFF. The CDR3 nucleotides read TGTGCCTGGAGCAGCGGGAGTGCGTACAATGAGCAGTTCTTC. Based on the CDR3 plus reference TRBV30 and TRBJ2-1, the full variable domain is SQTIHQWPATLVQPVGSPLSLECTVEGTSNPNLYWYRQAAGRGLQLLFYSVGIGQISSEVPQNLSASRPQDRQFILSSKKLLLSDSGFYLCAWSSGSAYNEQFFGPGTRLTVL.

This clonotype was seen just once. V is TRBV20-1 and J is TRBJ2-2; the D gene could be TRBD1 or TRBD2 (6 bases each). This CDR3 contains 14 residues. The germline V and J ends were trimmed by 2 bases and 4 bases, with 11 bases remaining between them. CDR1 and CDR2 from the germline V gene are DFQATT and SNEGSKA (reference sequence). The CDR3 DNA is TGCAGTGCTAGAAGGGGGGCGAGCACCGGGGAGCTGTTTTTT. It translates to CSARRGASTGELFF.

In nucleotides, the CDR3 is TGCGCCAGCAGCACCCTAGAGGGCGGGGAGACCCAGTACTTC. Translating gives CASSTLEGGETQYF. The V call is TRBV5-1, the J call TRBJ2-5; D is possibly TRBD2 (5 bases). Trimming pared 4 bases from V and 5 bases from J, leaving 15 bases between. This CDR3 region has 14 residues. Germline assignment: CDR1 SGHRS and CDR2 YFSETQ. The complete variable domain, with remaining parts taken from reference TRBV5-1 and TRBJ2-5, reads KAGVTQTPRYLIKTRGQQVTLSCSPISGHRSVSWYQQTPGQGLQFLFEYFSETQRNKGNFPGRFSGRQFSNSRSEMNVSTLELGDSALYLCASSTLEGGETQYFGPGTRLLVL.

This clonotype was seen more than once but under ten times. The J gene is TRBJ2-7, the V gene TRBV30, with 7 bases matching TRBD1. This CDR3 is 14 amino acids long. V shed 3 bases, J shed 3 bases, and the junction held 8 bases outside the gene matches. Germline V gene sequence: CDR1 GTSNPN, CDR2 SVGIG (reference sequence). The DNA of the CDR3 is TGTGCCTGGAGACGGACAGGCCTCAACTACGAGCAGTACTTC. Translated, it gives CAWRRTGLNYEQYF.

This chain joins TRBV5-6 and TRBJ1-5; D call uncertain. The CDR3 runs to 15 residues. Germline V gene lookup returns CDR1 SGHDT and CDR2 YYEEEE. Trimming pared 1 base from V and 4 bases from J, leaving 12 bases between. The CDR3 region is CASSLLGRMNQPQHF. CDR3 DNA sequence: TGTGCCAGCAGCTTGCTCGGTAGGATGAATCAGCCCCAGCATTTT.

The rearrangement links TRBV29-1 to TRBJ1-1; tentative D call: TRBD1 (6 bases). The CDR3 extends over 14 amino acids. Germline assignment: CDR1 SQVTM and CDR2 ANQGSEA. V lost 4 bases and J 0 bases, leaving 12 bases between the germline ends. This chain's CDR3 is CSVVVQGMNTEAFF. The CDR3 DNA reads TGCAGCGTTGTGGTGCAGGGGATGAACACTGAAGCTTTCTTT.

This clonotype was seen once. This sequence joins TRBV2 and TRBJ1-3; no clear D. This CDR3 contains 14 residues. Trimming left V 3 bases short and J 4 bases short, with 10 bases between. Germline V gives CDR1 SNHLY, CDR2 FYNNEI. The CDR3 nucleotides are TGTGCCAGCAGTGAGCTGACGCCCGGAAACACCATATATTTT. Translated, it gives CASSELTPGNTIYF.

The V call is TRBV5-1, the J call TRBJ1-4, with D possibly being TRBD1 (5 bases). The germline gives CDR1 SGHRS, CDR2 YFSETQ. The CDR3 is made up of 16 amino acids. Trimming took off 4 bases at V and 1 base at J, with 14 bases between the two ends. The CDR3 protein is CASSRQGTRTNEKLFF. The CDR3 DNA follows: TGCGCCAGCAGCCGGCAGGGTACTCGAACTAATGAAAAACTGTTTTTT.